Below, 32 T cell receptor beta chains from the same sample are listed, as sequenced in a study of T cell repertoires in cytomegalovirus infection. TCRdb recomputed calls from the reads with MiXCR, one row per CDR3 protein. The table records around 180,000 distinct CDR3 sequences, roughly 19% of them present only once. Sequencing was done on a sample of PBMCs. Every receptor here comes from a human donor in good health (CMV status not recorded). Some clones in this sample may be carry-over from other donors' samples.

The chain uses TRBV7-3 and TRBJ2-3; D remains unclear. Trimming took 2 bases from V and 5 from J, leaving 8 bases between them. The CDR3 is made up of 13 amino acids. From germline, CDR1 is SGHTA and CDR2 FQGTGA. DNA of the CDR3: TGTGCCAGCAGCTTACAAGGGATAGATACGCAGTATTTT. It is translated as CASSLQGIDTQYF.

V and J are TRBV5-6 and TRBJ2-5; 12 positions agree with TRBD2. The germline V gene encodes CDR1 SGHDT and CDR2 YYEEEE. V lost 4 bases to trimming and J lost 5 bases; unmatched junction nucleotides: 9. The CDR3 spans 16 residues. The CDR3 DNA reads TGTGCCAGCAGCCCTCGGACTAGCGGGAATCGTGAGACCCAGTACTTC. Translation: CASSPRTSGNRETQYF.

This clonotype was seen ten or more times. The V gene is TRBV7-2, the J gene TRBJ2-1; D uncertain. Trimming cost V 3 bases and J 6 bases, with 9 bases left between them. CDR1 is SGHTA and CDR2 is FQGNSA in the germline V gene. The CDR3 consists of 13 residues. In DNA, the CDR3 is TGTGCCAGCAGCTTCACAGTCTTCAATGAGCAGTTCTTC. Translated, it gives CASSFTVFNEQFF. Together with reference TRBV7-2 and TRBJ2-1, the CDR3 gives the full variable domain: GAGVSQSPSNKVTEKGKDVELRCDPISGHTALYWYRQSLGQGLEFLIYFQGNSAPDKSGLPSDRFSAERTGGSVSTLTIQRTQQEDSAVYLCASSFTVFNEQFFGPGTRLTVL.

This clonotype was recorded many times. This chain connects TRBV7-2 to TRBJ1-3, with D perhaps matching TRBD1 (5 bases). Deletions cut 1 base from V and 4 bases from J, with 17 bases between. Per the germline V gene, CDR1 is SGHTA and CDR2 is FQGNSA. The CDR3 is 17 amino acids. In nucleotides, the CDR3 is TGTGCCAGCAGCTTAGTAGGGGCTGGCCCGGGGGGAAACACCATATATTTT. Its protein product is CASSLVGAGPGGNTIYF. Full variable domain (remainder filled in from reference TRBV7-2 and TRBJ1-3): GAGVSQSPSNKVTEKGKDVELRCDPISGHTALYWYRQSLGQGLEFLIYFQGNSAPDKSGLPSDRFSAERTGGSVSTLTIQRTQQEDSAVYLCASSLVGAGPGGNTIYFGEGSWLTVV.

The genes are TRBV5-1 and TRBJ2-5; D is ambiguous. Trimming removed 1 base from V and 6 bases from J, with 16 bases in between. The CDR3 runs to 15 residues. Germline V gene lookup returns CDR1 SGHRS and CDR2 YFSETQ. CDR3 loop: CASSLNLGGVQTQYF. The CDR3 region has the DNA TGCGCCAGCAGCTTGAACTTAGGCGGCGTACAGACCCAGTACTTC. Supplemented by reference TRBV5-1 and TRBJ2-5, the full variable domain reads KAGVTQTPRYLIKTRGQQVTLSCSPISGHRSVSWYQQTPGQGLQFLFEYFSETQRNKGNFPGRFSGRQFSNSRSEMNVSTLELGDSALYLCASSLNLGGVQTQYFGPGTRLLVL.

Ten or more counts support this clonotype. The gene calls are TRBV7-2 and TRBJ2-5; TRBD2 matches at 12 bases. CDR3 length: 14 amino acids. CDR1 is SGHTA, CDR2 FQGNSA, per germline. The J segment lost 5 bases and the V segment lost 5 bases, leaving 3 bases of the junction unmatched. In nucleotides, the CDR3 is TGTGCCAGCAGCGGCCTAGCGGGAGGGGAGACCCAGTACTTC. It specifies CASSGLAGGETQYF. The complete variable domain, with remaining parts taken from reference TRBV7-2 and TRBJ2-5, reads GAGVSQSPSNKVTEKGKDVELRCDPISGHTALYWYRQSLGQGLEFLIYFQGNSAPDKSGLPSDRFSAERTGGSVSTLTIQRTQQEDSAVYLCASSGLAGGETQYFGPGTRLLVL.

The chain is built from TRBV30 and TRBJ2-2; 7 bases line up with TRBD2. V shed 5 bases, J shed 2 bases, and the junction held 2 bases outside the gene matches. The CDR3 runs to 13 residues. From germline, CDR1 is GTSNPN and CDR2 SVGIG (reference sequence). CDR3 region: CAWGRGNTGELFF. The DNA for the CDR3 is TGTGCCTGGGGGAGGGGAAACACCGGGGAGCTGTTTTTT.

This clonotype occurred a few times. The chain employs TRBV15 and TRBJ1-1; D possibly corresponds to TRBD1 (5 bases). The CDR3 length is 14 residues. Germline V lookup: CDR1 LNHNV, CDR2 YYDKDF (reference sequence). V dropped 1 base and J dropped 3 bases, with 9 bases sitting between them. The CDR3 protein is CATSRVRGYTEAFF. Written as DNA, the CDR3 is TGTGCCACCAGCAGAGTACGGGGGTACACTGAAGCTTTCTTT.

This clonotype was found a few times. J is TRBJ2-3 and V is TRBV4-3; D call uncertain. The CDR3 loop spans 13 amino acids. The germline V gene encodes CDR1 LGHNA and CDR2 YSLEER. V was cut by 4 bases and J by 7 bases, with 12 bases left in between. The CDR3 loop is CASSRGFGYTQYF. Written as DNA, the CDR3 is TGCGCCAGCAGCCGCGGCTTCGGATATACGCAGTATTTT.

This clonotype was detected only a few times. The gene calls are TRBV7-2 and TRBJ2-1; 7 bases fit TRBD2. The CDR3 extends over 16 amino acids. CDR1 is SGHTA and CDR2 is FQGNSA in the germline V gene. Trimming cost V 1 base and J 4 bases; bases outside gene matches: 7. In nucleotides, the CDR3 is TGTGCCAGCAGCTTAGGACCCGGGAGGCCGTACAATGAGCAGTTCTTC. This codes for CASSLGPGRPYNEQFF.

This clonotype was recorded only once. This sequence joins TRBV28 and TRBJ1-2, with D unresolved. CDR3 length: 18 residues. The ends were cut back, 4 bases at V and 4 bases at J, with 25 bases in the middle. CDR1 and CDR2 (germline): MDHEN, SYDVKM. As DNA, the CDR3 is TGTGCCAGCAGTTCCGTCCCCGGGTCCGTTAGGGCTGGCTATGGCTACACCTTC. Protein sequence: CASSSVPGSVRAGYGYTF.

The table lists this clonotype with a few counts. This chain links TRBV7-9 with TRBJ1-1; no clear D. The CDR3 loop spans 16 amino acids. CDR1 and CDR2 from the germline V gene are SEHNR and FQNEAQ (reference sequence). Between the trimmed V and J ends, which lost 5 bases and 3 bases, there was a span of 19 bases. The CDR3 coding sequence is TGTGCCAGCAGCCCCCCGAGGTCAGGTTCGGACACTGAAGCTTTCTTT. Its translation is CASSPPRSGSDTEAFF.

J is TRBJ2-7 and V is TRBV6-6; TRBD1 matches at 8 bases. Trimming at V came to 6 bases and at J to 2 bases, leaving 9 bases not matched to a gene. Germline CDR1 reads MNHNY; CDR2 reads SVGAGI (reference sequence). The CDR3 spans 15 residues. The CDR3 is CASRQGQGPTYEQYF. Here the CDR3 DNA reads TGTGCCAGCAGACAAGGACAGGGCCCGACCTACGAGCAGTACTTC.

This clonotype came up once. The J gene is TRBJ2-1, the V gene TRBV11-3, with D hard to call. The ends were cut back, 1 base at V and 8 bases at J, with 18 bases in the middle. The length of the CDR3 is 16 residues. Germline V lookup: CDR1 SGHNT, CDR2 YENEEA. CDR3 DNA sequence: TGTGCCAGCAGCTTAGGCGTAGGCGGCCCTTTAGATGAGCAGTTCTTC. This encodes CASSLGVGGPLDEQFF.

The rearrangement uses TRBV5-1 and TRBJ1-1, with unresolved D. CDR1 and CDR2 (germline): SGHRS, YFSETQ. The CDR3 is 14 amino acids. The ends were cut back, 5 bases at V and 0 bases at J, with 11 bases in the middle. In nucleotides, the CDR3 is TGCGCCAGCAGAATAGGGTTCATGAACACTGAAGCTTTCTTT. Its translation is CASRIGFMNTEAFF.

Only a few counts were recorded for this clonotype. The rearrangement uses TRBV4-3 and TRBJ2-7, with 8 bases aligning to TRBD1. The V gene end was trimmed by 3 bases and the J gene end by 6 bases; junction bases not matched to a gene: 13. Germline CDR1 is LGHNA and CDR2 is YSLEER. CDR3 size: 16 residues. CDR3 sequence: CASSQQFGQGEFEQYF. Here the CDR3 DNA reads TGCGCCAGCAGCCAGCAATTCGGACAGGGAGAGTTCGAGCAGTACTTC.

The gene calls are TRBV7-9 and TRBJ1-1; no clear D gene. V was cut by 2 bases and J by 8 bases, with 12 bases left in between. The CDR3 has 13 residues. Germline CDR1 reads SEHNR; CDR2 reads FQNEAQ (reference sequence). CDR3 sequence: CASSLQRTGEAFF. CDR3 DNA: TGTGCCAGCAGCTTACAGCGTACGGGAGAAGCTTTCTTT.

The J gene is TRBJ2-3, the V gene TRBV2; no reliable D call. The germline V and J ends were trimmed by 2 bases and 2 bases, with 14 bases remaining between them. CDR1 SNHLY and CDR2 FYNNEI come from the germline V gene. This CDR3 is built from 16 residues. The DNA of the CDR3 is TGTGCCAGCAGTGAATTTTCCCAGAGCTCCACAGATACGCAGTATTTT. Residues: CASSEFSQSSTDTQYF.

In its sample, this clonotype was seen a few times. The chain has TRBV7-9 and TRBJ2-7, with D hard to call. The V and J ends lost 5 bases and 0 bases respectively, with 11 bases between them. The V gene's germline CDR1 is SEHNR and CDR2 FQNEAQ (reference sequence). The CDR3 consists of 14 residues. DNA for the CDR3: TGTGCCAGCAGCCCATCCCGTAACTCCTACGAGCAGTACTTC. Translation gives CASSPSRNSYEQYF.

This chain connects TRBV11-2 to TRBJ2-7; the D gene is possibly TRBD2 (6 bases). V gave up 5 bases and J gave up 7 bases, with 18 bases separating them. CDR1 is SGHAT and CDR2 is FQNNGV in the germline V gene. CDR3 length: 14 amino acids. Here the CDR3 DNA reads TGTGCCAGCAGCCCCCCGGGGGTAGGATGGGAGCAGTACTTC. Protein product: CASSPPGVGWEQYF.

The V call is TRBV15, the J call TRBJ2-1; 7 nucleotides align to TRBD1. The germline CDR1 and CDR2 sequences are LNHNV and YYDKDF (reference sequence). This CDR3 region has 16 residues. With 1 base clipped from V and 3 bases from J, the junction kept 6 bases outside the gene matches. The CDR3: CATSRVTGVGYNEQFF. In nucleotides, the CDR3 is TGTGCCACCAGCAGAGTTACAGGGGTAGGCTACAATGAGCAGTTCTTC.

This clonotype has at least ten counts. CDR3 in amino acids: CASSMGENYGYTF. In DNA form, the CDR3 reads TGTGCCAGCAGCATGGGAGAGAACTATGGCTACACCTTC. The rearrangement joins TRBV7-9 to TRBJ1-2; D is unclear. This CDR3 region has 13 residues. Trimming removed 5 bases at V and 2 bases at J, with 9 bases between. The V gene's germline CDR1 is SEHNR and CDR2 FQNEAQ (reference sequence).

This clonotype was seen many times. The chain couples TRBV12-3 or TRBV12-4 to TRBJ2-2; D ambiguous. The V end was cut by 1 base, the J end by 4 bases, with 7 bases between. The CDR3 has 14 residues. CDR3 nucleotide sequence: TGTGCCAGCAGTTTAGGGGTAACCACCGGGGAGCTGTTTTTT. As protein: CASSLGVTTGELFF.

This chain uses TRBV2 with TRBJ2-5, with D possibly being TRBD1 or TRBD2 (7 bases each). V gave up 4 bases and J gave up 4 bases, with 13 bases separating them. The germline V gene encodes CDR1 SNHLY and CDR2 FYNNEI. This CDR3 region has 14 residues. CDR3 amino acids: CASSAQGGRETQYF. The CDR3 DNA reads TGTGCCAGCAGTGCCCAGGGGGGGCGAGAGACCCAGTACTTC.

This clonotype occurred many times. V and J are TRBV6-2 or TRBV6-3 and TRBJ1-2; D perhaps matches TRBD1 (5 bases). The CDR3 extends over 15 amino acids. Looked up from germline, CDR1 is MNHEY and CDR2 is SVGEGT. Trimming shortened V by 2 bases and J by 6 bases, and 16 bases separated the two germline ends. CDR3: CASSYRGAGLDGYTF. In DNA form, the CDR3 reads TGTGCCAGCAGTTACCGTGGGGCAGGATTGGATGGCTACACCTTC.

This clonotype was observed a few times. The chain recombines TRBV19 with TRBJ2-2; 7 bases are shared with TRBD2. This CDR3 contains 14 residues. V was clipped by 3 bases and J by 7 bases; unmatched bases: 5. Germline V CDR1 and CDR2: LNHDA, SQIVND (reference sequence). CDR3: CASSMSGRDGELFF. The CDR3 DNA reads TGTGCCAGTAGTATGTCGGGGAGGGACGGGGAGCTGTTTTTT.

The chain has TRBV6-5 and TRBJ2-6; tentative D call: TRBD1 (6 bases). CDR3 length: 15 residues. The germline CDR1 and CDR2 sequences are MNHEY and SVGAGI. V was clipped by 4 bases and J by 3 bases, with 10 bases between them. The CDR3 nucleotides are TGTGCCAGCAGTTCCCAGGGGATTGGGGCCAACGTCCTGACTTTC. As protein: CASSSQGIGANVLTF.

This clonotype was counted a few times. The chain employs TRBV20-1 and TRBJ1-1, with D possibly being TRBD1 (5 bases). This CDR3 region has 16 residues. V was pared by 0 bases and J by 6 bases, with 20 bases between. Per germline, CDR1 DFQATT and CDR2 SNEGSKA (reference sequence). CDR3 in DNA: TGCAGTGCTAGAGACCCAACGGGGTGGGGGGTGGCTGAAGCTTTCTTT. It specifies CSARDPTGWGVAEAFF.

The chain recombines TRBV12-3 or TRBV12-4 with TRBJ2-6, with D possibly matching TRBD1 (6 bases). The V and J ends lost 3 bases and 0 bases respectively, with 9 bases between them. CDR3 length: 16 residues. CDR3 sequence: CASSLGHSSGANVLTF. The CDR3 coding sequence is TGTGCCAGCAGTTTGGGACACTCCTCTGGGGCCAACGTCCTGACTTTC.

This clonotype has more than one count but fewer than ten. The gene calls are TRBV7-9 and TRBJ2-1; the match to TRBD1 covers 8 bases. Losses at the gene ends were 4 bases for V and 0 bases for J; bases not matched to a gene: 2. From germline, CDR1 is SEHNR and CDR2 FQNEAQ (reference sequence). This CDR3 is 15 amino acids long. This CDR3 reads CASSSQGGSYNEQFF. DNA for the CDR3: TGTGCCAGCAGCTCACAGGGGGGCTCCTACAATGAGCAGTTCTTC.

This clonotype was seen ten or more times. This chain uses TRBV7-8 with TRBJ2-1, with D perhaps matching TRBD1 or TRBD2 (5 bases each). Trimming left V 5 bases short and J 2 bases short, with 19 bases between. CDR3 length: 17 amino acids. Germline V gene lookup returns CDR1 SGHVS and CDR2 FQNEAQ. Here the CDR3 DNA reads TGTGCCAGCAGCACAACATCCGGGACCCGCCCCTACAATGAGCAGTTCTTC. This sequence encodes CASSTTSGTRPYNEQFF.

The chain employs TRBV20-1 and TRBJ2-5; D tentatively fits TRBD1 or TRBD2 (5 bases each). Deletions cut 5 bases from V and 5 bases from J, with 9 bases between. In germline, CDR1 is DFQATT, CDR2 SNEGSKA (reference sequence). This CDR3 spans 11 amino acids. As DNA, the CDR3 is TGCAGTGCTCACTGGGGGGAGACCCAGTACTTC. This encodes CSAHWGETQYF.